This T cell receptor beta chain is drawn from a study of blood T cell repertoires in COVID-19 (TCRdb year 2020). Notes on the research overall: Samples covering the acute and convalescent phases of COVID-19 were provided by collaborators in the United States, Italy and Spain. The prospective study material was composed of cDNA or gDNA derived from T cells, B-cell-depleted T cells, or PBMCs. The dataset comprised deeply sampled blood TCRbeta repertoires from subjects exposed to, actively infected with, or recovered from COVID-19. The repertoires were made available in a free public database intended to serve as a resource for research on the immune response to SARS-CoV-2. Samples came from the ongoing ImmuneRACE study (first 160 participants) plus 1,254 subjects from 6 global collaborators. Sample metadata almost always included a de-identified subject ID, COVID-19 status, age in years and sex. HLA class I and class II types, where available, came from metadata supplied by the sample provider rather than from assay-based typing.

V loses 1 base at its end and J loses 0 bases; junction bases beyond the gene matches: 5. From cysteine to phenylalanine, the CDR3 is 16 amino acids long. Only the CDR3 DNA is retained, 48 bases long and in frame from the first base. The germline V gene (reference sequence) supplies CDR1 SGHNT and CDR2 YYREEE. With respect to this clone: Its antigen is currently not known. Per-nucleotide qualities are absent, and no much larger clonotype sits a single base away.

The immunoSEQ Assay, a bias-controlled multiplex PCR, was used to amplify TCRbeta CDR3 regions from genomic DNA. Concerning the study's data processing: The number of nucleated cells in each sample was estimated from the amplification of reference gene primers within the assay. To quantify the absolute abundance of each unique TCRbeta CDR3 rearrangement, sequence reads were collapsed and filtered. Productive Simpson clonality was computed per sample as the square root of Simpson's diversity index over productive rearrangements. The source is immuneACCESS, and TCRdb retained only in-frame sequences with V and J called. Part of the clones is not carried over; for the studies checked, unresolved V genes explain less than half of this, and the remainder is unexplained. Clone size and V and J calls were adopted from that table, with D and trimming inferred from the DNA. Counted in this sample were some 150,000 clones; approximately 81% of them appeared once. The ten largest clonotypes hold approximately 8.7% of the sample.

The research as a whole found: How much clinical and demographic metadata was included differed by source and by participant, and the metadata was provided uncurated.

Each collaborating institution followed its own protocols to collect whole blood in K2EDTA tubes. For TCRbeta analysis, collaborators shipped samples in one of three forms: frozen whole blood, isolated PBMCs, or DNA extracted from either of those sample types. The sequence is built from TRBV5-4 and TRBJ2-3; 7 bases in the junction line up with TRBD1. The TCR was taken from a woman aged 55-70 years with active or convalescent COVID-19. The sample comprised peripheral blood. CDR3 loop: CASSLYRDRSTDTQYF. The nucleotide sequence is TGTGCCAGCAGCTTGTACCGGGACAGAAGCACAGATACGCAGTATTTT.